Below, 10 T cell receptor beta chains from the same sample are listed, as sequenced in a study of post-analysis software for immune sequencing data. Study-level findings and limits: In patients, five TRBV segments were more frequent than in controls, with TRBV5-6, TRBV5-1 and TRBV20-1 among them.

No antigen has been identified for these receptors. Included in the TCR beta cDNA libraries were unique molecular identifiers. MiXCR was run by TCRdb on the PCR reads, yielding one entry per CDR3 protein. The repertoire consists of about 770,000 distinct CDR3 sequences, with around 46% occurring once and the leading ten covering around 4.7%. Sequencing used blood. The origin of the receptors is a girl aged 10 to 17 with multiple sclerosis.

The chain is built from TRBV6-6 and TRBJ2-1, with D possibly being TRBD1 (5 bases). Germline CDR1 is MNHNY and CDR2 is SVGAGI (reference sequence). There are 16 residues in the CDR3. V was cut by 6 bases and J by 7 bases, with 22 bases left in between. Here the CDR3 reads CASSKSPTAGVNEQFF. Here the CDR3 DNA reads TGTGCCAGCAGCAAATCCCCGACAGCTGGGGTGAATGAGCAGTTCTTC.

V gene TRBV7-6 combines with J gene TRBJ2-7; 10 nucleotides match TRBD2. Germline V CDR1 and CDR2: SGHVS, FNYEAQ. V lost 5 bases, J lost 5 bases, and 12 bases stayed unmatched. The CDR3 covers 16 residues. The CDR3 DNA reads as TGTGCCAGCAGCCAAGGGGGGCTAGCGGGAGACGACGAGCAGTACTTC. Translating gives CASSQGGLAGDDEQYF.

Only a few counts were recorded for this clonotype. For the CDR3, the DNA is TGTGCCAGTGCTAGCGGGAGGGAGGGAGAGCAGTTCTTC. Its protein product is CASASGREGEQFF. V gene TRBV3-1 combines with J gene TRBJ2-1; 12 nucleotides match TRBD2. Germline V gene lookup returns CDR1 LGHDT and CDR2 YNNKEL (reference sequence). V lost 9 bases, J lost 10 bases, and 7 bases stayed unmatched. This CDR3 comprises 13 residues.

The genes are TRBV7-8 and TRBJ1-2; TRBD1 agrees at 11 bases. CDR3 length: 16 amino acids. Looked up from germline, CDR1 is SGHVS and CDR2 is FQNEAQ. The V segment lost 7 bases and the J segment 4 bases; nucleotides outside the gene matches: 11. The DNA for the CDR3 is TGTGCCAGCACCGATAAGGACAGGGGGCGCGGCTATGGCTACACCTTC. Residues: CASTDKDRGRGYGYTF. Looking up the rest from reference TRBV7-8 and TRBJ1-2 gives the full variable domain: GAGVSQSPRYKVAKRGQDVALRCDPISGHVSLFWYQQALGQGPEFLTYFQNEAQLDKSGLPSDRFFAERPEGSVSTLKIQRTQQEDSAVYLCASTDKDRGRGYGYTFGSGTRLTVV.

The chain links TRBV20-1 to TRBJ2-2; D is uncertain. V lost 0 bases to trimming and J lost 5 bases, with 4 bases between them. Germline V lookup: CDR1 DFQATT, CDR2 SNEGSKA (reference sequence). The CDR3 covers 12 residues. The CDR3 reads CSARDGTGELFF. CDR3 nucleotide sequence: TGCAGTGCTAGAGATGGGACCGGGGAGCTGTTTTTT.

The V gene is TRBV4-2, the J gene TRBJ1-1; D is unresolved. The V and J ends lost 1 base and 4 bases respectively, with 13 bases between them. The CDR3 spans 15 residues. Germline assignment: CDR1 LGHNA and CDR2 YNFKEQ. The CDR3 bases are TGTGCCAGCAGCCAAGTTCTCAGGTATAGCACTGAAGCTTTCTTT. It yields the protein CASSQVLRYSTEAFF.

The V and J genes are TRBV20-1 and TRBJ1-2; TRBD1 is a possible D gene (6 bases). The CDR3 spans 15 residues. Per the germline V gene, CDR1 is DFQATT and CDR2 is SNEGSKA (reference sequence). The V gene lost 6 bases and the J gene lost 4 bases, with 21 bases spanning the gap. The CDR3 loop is CSARFGRGLSYGYTF. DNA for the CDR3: TGCAGTGCGCGCTTTGGACGGGGGCTTAGCTATGGCTACACCTTC.

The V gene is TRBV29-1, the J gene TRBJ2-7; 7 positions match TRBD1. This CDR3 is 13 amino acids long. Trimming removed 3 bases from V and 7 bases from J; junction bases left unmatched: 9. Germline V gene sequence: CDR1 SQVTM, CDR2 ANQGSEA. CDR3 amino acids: CSVDPTGMGEQYF. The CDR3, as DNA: TGCAGCGTTGACCCGACAGGGATGGGTGAGCAGTACTTC.

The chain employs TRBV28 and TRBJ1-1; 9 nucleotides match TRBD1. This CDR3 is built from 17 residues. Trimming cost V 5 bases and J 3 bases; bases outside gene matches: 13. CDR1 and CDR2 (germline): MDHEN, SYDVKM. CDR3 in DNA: TGTGCCAGCAGTCTATATCCGGGACAGGGCTTGGACACTGAAGCTTTCTTT. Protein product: CASSLYPGQGLDTEAFF. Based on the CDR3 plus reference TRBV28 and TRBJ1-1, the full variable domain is DVKVTQSSRYLVKRTGEKVFLECVQDMDHENMFWYRQDPGLGLRLIYFSYDVKMKEKGDIPEGYSVSREKKERFSLILESASTNQTSMYLCASSLYPGQGLDTEAFFGQGTRLTVV.

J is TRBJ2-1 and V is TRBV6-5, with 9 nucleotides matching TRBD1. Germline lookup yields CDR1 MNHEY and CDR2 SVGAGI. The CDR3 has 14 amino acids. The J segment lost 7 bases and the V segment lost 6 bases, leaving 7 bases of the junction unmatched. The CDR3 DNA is TGTGCCAGCAGCGGGACAGGGATCCCAAATGAGCAGTTCTTC. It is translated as CASSGTGIPNEQFF.